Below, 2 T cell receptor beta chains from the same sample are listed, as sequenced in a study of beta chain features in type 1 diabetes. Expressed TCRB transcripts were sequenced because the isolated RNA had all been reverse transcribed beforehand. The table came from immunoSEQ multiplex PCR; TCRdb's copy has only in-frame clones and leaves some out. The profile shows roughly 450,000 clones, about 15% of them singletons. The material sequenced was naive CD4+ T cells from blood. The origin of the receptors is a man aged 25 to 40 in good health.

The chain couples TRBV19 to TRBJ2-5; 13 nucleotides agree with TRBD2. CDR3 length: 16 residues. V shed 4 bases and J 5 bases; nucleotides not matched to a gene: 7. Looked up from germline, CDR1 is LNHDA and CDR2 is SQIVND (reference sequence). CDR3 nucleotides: TGTGCCAGTAGTAAAACTAGCGGGAGGGCTATGGAGACCCAGTACTTC. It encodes CASSKTSGRAMETQYF.

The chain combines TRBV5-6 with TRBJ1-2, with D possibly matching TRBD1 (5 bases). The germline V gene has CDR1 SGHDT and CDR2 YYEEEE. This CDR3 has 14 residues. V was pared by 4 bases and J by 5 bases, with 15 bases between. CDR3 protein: CASSLSGTVYGYTF. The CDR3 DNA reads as TGTGCCAGCAGCCTCTCCGGGACGGTATATGGCTACACCTTC.